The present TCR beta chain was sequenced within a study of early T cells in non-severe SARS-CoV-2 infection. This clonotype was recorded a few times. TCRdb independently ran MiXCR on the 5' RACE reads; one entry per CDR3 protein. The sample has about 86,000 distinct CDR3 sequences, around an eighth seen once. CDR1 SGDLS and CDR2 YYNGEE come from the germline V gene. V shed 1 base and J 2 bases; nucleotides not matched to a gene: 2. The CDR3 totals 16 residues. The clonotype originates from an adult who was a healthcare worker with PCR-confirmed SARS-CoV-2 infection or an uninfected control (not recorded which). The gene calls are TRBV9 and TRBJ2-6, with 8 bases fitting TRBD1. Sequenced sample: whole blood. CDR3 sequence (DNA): TGTGCCAGCAGCGTACAGGGGGCTGCTGGGGCCAACGTCCTGACTTTC. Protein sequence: CASSVQGAAGANVLTF.